This T cell receptor beta chain was recorded in a study of radiation and T cells in renal cell carcinoma. General observations from the study: Without pretreatment biopsies, baseline tumor clonotype presence was undetermined. Top tumor clonotypes rose in blood 2 weeks post-radiation, then contracted.

CDR1 and CDR2 from the germline V gene are SNHLY and FYNNEI. V gave up 2 bases and J gave up 1 base; unmatched junction bases: 4. The CDR3 sequence is 15 residues long. The sample's time point: blood 4 weeks post-SBRT, at nephrectomy. This sample's treatment: 15 Gy SBRT to primary tumor, nephrectomy 4 weeks later. Nephrectomy followed 15 Gy stereotactic body radiation by 4 weeks. This renal cell carcinoma was of the clear cell type. As to this clone: No antigen is known for it.

TCRdb keeps only in-frame clones here, not all; method: immunoSEQ multiplex PCR. Among about 77,000 clones listed, roughly 83% were seen once. The chain has TRBV2 and TRBJ2-5; 7 bases align to TRBD2. The sample here was blood, taken from a patient whose treatment included radiotherapy and nephrectomy. The sequence was collected from a woman aged 55-75 years with renal cell carcinoma. DNA for the CDR3: TGTGCCAGCAGTGAACGGGGGAGGGGCCAAGAGACCCAGTACTTC. This codes for CASSERGRGQETQYF.